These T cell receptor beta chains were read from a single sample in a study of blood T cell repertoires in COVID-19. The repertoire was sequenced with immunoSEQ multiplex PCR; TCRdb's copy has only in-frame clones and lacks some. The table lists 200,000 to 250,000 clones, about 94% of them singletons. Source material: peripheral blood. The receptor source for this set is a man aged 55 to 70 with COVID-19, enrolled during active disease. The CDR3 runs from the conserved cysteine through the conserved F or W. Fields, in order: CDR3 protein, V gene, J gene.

CASSLEGQGPYEQYF	TRBV7-2	TRBJ2-7
CASSDSILAGGSTDTQYF	TRBV6-4	TRBJ2-3
CASSLGTGDDGELFF	TRBV5-1	TRBJ2-2
CASSLAWAGRDEQFF	TRBV5-1	TRBJ2-1
CASSNYHSLSSYNSPLHF	TRBV21-1	TRBJ1-6
CASSLGWTGAYGYTF	TRBV5-6	TRBJ1-2
CATESNYGYTF	TRBV6-5	TRBJ1-2
CASRDRGGRDEQFF	TRBV19	TRBJ2-1
CASGLEGETYEQYF	TRBV5-1	TRBJ2-7
CASSLEPNTDTQYF	TRBV7-2	TRBJ2-3
CASSRVGEGKTQYF	TRBV19	TRBJ2-3
CAWSPGTSGYEQYF	TRBV30	TRBJ2-7
CATGTGGDSETQYF	TRBV2	TRBJ2-5
CASSPNARGDTQYF	TRBV11-1	TRBJ2-3
CASSPPRGDYGYTF	TRBV5-4	TRBJ1-2
CASSLGQPHYDYGYTF	TRBV7-9	TRBJ1-2
CASSKGHHSGNTIYF	TRBV9	TRBJ1-3
CASSIGTSGYEQYF	TRBV19	TRBJ2-7
CASSSPLGVSHEQYF	TRBV7-9	TRBJ2-7
CASSYRGYEQYF	TRBV6-5	TRBJ2-7
CASSSGQALNYGYTF	TRBV5-1	TRBJ1-2